The next 18 T cell receptor beta chains were all read from a single sample in a study of cytomegalovirus exposure and HLA in healthy donors. In the PCR, 60 Vbeta and 13 Jbeta primers were used. The repertoire was sequenced with immunoSEQ multiplex PCR; TCRdb's copy has only in-frame clones and lacks some. The sample consists of more than 85,000 clones, more than 70% of them appearing once. The sequenced sample consisted of PBMCs. These receptors were obtained from a woman in her fifties or sixties in good health and CMV-seropositive.

The chain recombines TRBV28 with TRBJ2-7; maybe TRBD1 (7 bases). The CDR3 consists of 12 residues. V shed 8 bases and J shed 2 bases, with 10 bases lying between them. Germline V gives CDR1 MDHEN, CDR2 SYDVKM. DNA for the CDR3: TGTGCCAGCGGGGGGACAGCCTACGAGCAGTACTTC. Amino acids: CASGGTAYEQYF.

This clone was counted once. The rearrangement links TRBV11-3 to TRBJ2-1, with 7 bases lining up with TRBD1. Unmatched junction bases numbered 9, after V lost 4 bases and J lost 6 bases. The V gene's germline CDR1 is SGHNT and CDR2 YENEEA. The CDR3 is 15 amino acids. Here the CDR3 reads CASSSNNRDSNEQFF. Written as DNA, the CDR3 is TGTGCCAGCAGCTCAAACAACCGGGACAGCAATGAGCAGTTCTTC. Full variable domain (outside the CDR3, taken from reference TRBV11-3 and TRBJ2-1): EAGVVQSPRYKIIEKKQPVAFWCNPISGHNTLYWYLQNLGQGPELLIRYENEEAVDDSQLPKDRFSAERLKGVDSTLKIQPAELGDSAVYLCASSSNNRDSNEQFFGPGTRLTVL.

This chain joins TRBV7-9 and TRBJ2-7, with D possibly TRBD2 on 5 matching bases. Trimming shortened V by 5 bases and J by 2 bases, and 13 bases separated the two germline ends. This CDR3 spans 14 amino acids. From germline, CDR1 is SEHNR and CDR2 FQNEAQ (reference sequence). The CDR3 DNA reads as TGTGCCAGCAGCGCTGGAGGTCCCCCCTACGAGCAGTACTTC. It translates to CASSAGGPPYEQYF.

In DNA form, the CDR3 reads TGTGCCAGCAGACGACACTTATCTGGGGCCAACGTCCTGACTTTC. Residues: CASRRHLSGANVLTF. This chain uses TRBV6-5 with TRBJ2-6; no clear D. Trimming left V 6 bases short and J 1 base short, with 10 bases between. The CDR3 extends over 15 amino acids. Germline V gives CDR1 MNHEY, CDR2 SVGAGI.

The chain combines TRBV19 with TRBJ1-2; maybe TRBD1 (6 bases). V shed 8 bases and J shed 5 bases, with 12 bases lying between them. Germline loops: CDR1 LNHDA, CDR2 SQIVND (reference sequence). This CDR3 contains 12 residues. The CDR3 DNA is TGTGCCAGTCGAGGGGGTAGATATGGCTACACCTTC. Encoded protein: CASRGGRYGYTF.

Details on this clone: This sample includes further DNA sequences coding for the same CDR3. The J gene is TRBJ2-1, the V gene TRBV2, with 9 positions matching TRBD2. Germline V gene data show CDR1 as SNHLY and CDR2 as FYNNEI. The CDR3 extends over 14 amino acids. With 5 bases clipped from V and 8 bases from J, the junction kept 7 bases outside the gene matches. The CDR3: CASSFAGGPDEQFF. CDR3 coding DNA: TGTGCCAGCAGTTTCGCGGGGGGGCCAGATGAGCAGTTCTTC.

This clone was observed a single time. The chain recombines TRBV11-2 with TRBJ2-4; D not resolved. The germline V gene has CDR1 SGHAT and CDR2 FQNNGV. This CDR3 spans 15 amino acids. V lost 4 bases and J lost 7, with 17 bases in between. Here the CDR3 DNA reads TGTGCCAGCAGCTCAGGCTCAATAGGTGGGAACATTCAGTACTTC. Residues: CASSSGSIGGNIQYF.

CDR3 region: CAIRTATSVGTGELFF. CDR3 sequence (DNA): TGTGCCATCAGAACCGCGACTAGCGTGGGGACCGGGGAGCTGTTTTTT. This chain joins TRBV10-3 and TRBJ2-2; 8 nucleotides align to TRBD2. V shed 6 bases and J 5 bases; nucleotides not matched to a gene: 11. This CDR3 is built from 16 residues. Germline V lookup: CDR1 ENHRY, CDR2 SYGVKD.

This clone has only a few counts. V is TRBV29-1 and J is TRBJ2-3; D unresolved. In germline, CDR1 is SQVTM, CDR2 ANQGSEA. This CDR3 comprises 11 residues. V was clipped by 3 bases and J by 4 bases, with 5 bases between them. The CDR3 protein is CSVDSSDTQYF. As DNA, the CDR3 is TGCAGCGTTGATAGCTCAGATACGCAGTATTTT.

The chain carries TRBV4-1 and TRBJ2-1; 9 bases fit TRBD2. The V gene's germline CDR1 is MGHRA and CDR2 YSYEKL. V gave up 3 bases and J gave up 4 bases; unmatched junction bases: 7. This CDR3 comprises 16 residues. The chain's CDR3 is CASSQITSGYYNEQFF. In DNA form, the CDR3 reads TGCGCCAGCAGCCAGATAACTAGCGGGTATTACAATGAGCAGTTCTTC.

This chain links TRBV5-1 with TRBJ2-7, with 9 positions matching TRBD1. The V and J ends lost 2 bases and 3 bases, in that order; junction bases with no gene match: 6. The CDR3 extends over 15 amino acids. From germline, CDR1 is SGHRS and CDR2 YFSETQ. DNA of the CDR3: TGCGCCAGCAGCTTAGGGACAGGGTACCTCTACGAGCAGTACTTC. This codes for CASSLGTGYLYEQYF.

The chain joins TRBV5-1 to TRBJ2-1; 10 bases fit TRBD1. V dropped 5 bases and J dropped 7; count of bases not matched to a gene: 9. Germline values: CDR1 SGHRS, CDR2 YFSETQ. The length of the CDR3 is 15 residues. This CDR3 is CASRLSGTGVNEQFF. The CDR3 nucleotides read TGCGCCAGCAGATTATCCGGGACAGGGGTAAATGAGCAGTTCTTC.

The chain joins TRBV18 to TRBJ1-5, with TRBD1 as a possible D gene (5 bases). The CDR3 contains 15 residues. CDR1 is KGHSH, CDR2 LQKENI, per germline. V lost 2 bases to trimming and J lost 4 bases, with 12 bases between them. CDR3 coding DNA: TGTGCCAGCTCACCAGTGTCAGGGTTTAATCAGCCCCAGCATTTT. It specifies CASSPVSGFNQPQHF.

This chain connects TRBV18 to TRBJ1-2; 7 bases match TRBD1. CDR1 KGHSH and CDR2 LQKENI come from the germline V gene. This CDR3 has 14 amino acids. The J segment lost 7 bases and the V segment lost 0 bases, leaving 5 bases of the junction unmatched. The CDR3 region is CASSPPNTGAGYTF. The CDR3 bases are TGTGCCAGCTCACCACCGAATACAGGGGCTGGCTACACCTTC.

The rearrangement links TRBV28 to TRBJ1-2; possible D gene TRBD1, 6 bases. The V end lost 6 bases, the J end lost 1 base, and 12 bases lay between the germline ends. The CDR3 totals 14 residues. Germline assignment: CDR1 MDHEN and CDR2 SYDVKM. As DNA, the CDR3 is TGTGCCAGCAGCTACAGGGCGAATAACTATGGCTACACCTTC. It specifies CASSYRANNYGYTF.

J is TRBJ1-5 and V is TRBV6-5; D not certain. CDR1 is MNHEY and CDR2 is SVGAGI in the germline V gene. Trimming took 6 bases from V and 7 from J, leaving 7 bases between them. CDR3 length equals 11 residues. CDR3 sequence: CASRSVQPQHF. DNA for the CDR3: TGTGCCAGCAGGTCGGTCCAGCCCCAGCATTTT.

The genes are TRBV7-9 and TRBJ1-1; D remains ambiguous. CDR1 and CDR2 (germline): SEHNR, FQNEAQ (reference sequence). There are 14 residues in the CDR3. Between the trimmed V and J ends, which lost 4 bases and 4 bases, there was a span of 13 bases. CDR3 sequence (DNA): TGTGCCAGCAGCTCGGGGTCCGGCTCCACTGAAGCTTTCTTT. Translating gives CASSSGSGSTEAFF.

This clone was seen once. The V gene is TRBV5-6, the J gene TRBJ2-7; 9 bases match TRBD1. Germline values: CDR1 SGHDT, CDR2 YYEEEE. V lost 0 bases, J lost 9 bases, and 7 bases stayed unmatched. The CDR3 length is 14 residues. In DNA, the CDR3 is TGTGCCAGCAGCTTGGGACAGGGGGGCCTTCCGCAGTACTTC. This sequence encodes CASSLGQGGLPQYF.